This T cell receptor (beta chain) was observed in a study of blood T cell repertoires in COVID-19 (dated by TCRdb to 2020 to 2021). Describing the broader study: Samples from collaborators originated in the United States, Italy and Spain and spanned both the acute and convalescent phases of COVID-19. The repertoires were made available in a free public database intended to serve as a resource for research on the immune response to SARS-CoV-2. Nearly every sample came with metadata listing a de-identified subject ID, COVID-19 status, age in years and sex. The material from the prospective study consisted of cDNA or gDNA derived from T cells, B-cell-depleted T cells, or PBMCs. Subjects who had been exposed to COVID-19, were actively infected with it, or had recovered from it provided the deeply sampled blood TCRbeta repertoires that made up the dataset. Where available, HLA class I and class II types were obtained from metadata supplied by the sample provider rather than from assay-based typing. Samples were obtained from the ongoing ImmuneRACE study (first 160 participants) and from about 1,300 subjects provided by 6 global collaborators. Findings and caveats that apply to the study as a whole: The quantity of clinical and demographic metadata differed by source and by participant and was supplied without curation.

Including the terminal cysteine and phenylalanine, the CDR3 comprises 15 residues. Just CDR3 DNA is preserved here, 45 bases in frame from base 1. For CDR1 and CDR2, the germline V gene lists LGHNA and YSLEER. Trimming accounts for 0 bases at V and 3 bases at J, while the number of junction bases matched to no gene is 5. Collaborating institutions collected whole blood in K2EDTA tubes following their own protocols. For TCRbeta analysis, collaborator samples were shipped as frozen whole blood, as isolated PBMCs, or as DNA extracted from either sample type. This clone appeared once. Its target antigen remains unknown. No clone much larger than this one lies a single base away; base qualities are absent. TCRbeta CDR3 regions were amplified from genomic DNA by means of the immunoSEQ Assay, a bias-controlled multiplex PCR. On the authors' methods: Nucleated cell counts per sample were estimated from amplification of reference gene primers within the assay. To quantify the absolute abundance of each unique TCRbeta CDR3 rearrangement, sequence reads were collapsed and filtered. Productive Simpson clonality was computed per sample as the square root of Simpson's diversity index over productive rearrangements. TCRdb stores this immuneACCESS table with in-frame sequences only. Part of the clones is absent; in the studies checked, under half of the shortfall reflects unresolved V genes, and no reason is known for the rest. V and J calls and clone size are those listed in that table; D and trimming were worked out from the DNA. The sample table lists about 270,000 clones, about 76% of them with a count of one. Of the sample, roughly 2.9% falls within the top ten clones.

Source material: peripheral blood. The rearrangement joined TRBV4-3 to TRBJ2-7; TRBD1 matches 7 bases in the middle. This TCR derives from an older woman with active or convalescent COVID-19. For the CDR3, the sequence is CASSQERTGVYEQYF. The base sequence is TGCGCCAGCAGCCAAGAACGGACAGGAGTCTACGAGCAGTACTTC.